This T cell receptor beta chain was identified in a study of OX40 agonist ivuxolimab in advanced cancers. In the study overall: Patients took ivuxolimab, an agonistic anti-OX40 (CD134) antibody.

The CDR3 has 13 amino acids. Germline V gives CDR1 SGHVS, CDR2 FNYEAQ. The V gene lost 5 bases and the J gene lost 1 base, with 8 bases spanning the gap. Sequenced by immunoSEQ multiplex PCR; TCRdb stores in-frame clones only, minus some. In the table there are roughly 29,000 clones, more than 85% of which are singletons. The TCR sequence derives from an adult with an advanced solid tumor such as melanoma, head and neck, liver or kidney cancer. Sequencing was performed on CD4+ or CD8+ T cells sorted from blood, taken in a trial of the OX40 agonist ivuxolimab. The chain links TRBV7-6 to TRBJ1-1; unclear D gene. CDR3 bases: TGTGCCAGCAGCCCCATTCAGAACACTGAAGCTTTCTTT. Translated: CASSPIQNTEAFF.